A single sample gave rise to the 18 T cell receptor beta chains below, sequenced in a study of regulatory and conventional T cells in RAG deficiency. The sorted regulatory T cells were CD4+, CD25-high and CD127-low, with genomic DNA sequenced. The method was immunoSEQ multiplex PCR; TCRdb's version includes in-frame clones alone and lacks a portion of them. The sample contains tens of thousands of clones, around nine tenths of which appear only once. The data were also submitted as part of a second study, on regulatory T cells. Per that study: The PCR used 52 TRBV and 13 TRBJ primers.

What was sequenced was Tregs sorted from blood. These receptor sequences come from a human donor in good health.

The rearrangement links TRBV9 to TRBJ2-5, with 7 bases lining up with TRBD1. The J call is doubtful: the DNA matches TRBJ2-7 better. The germline V gene has CDR1 SGDLS and CDR2 YYNGEE. The CDR3 covers 15 residues. CDR3 nucleotides: TGTGCCAGCAGCGCATTAGGGGGCCCCCTCTACGAGCAGTACTTC. It codes for CASSALGGPLYEQYF.

The genes are TRBV6-1 and TRBJ1-4, with D unresolved. This CDR3 is 16 amino acids long. Germline CDR1 reads MNHNS; CDR2 reads SASEGT. Trimming took 2 bases from V and 3 from J, leaving 13 bases between them. In nucleotides, the CDR3 is TGTGCCAGCAGTGAATCGGGTAGCGTGTCTAATGAAAAACTGTTTTTT. It translates to CASSESGSVSNEKLFF.

The chain joins TRBV4-2 to TRBJ2-1, with D unresolved. The V end lost 1 base, the J end lost 6 bases, and 7 bases lay between the germline ends. The CDR3 spans 13 residues. Germline assignment: CDR1 LGHNA and CDR2 YNFKEQ. The CDR3 sequence is CASSQGTLNEQFF. In DNA, the CDR3 is TGTGCCAGCAGCCAAGGTACGCTCAATGAGCAGTTCTTC.

This chain links TRBV4-2 with TRBJ2-1; 11 bases fit TRBD2. This CDR3 region has 17 residues. CDR1 and CDR2 from the germline V gene are LGHNA and YNFKEQ. The V gene end was trimmed by 1 base and the J gene end by 4 bases; junction bases not matched to a gene: 6. The CDR3: CASSQGSSGGTYNEQFF. The CDR3 coding sequence is TGTGCCAGCAGCCAAGGATCTAGCGGGGGGACGTACAATGAGCAGTTCTTC.

The chain has TRBV27 and TRBJ1-6; possible D gene TRBD1, 5 bases. V lost 4 bases, J lost 4 bases, and 14 bases lay in between. CDR1 and CDR2 (germline): MNHEY, SMNVEV (reference sequence). The CDR3 is made up of 16 amino acids. In DNA form, the CDR3 reads TGTGCCAGCAGTTACCAGGGACGGCCGTATAATTCACCCCTCCACTTT. This encodes CASSYQGRPYNSPLHF.

This CDR3 reads CASSQGFQGARENIQYF. CDR3 DNA: TGTGCCAGCAGCCAAGGGTTCCAGGGGGCTAGGGAAAACATTCAGTACTTC. The V gene is TRBV4-2, the J gene TRBJ2-4; 8 nucleotides align to TRBD1. The V segment lost 1 base and the J segment 5 bases; nucleotides outside the gene matches: 10. CDR1 is LGHNA and CDR2 is YNFKEQ in the germline V gene. This CDR3 comprises 17 residues.

This chain uses TRBV28 with TRBJ1-6, with 8 bases lining up with TRBD1. This CDR3 contains 15 residues. CDR1 and CDR2 (germline): MDHEN, SYDVKM. Trimming at V came to 6 bases and at J to 7 bases, leaving 8 bases not matched to a gene. The CDR3 nucleotides are TGTGCCAGCAGCTCCAGACAGGGGTACAATTCACCCCTCCACTTT. Protein sequence: CASSSRQGYNSPLHF.

The chain uses TRBV18 and TRBJ1-1, with TRBD1 matching over 7 bases. The CDR3 sequence is 14 residues long. V dropped 3 bases and J dropped 3; count of bases not matched to a gene: 4. Germline CDR1 KGHSH, CDR2 LQKENI. CDR3 in amino acids: CASSPRRGDTEAFF. For the CDR3, the DNA is TGTGCCAGCTCACCTCGCAGGGGGGACACTGAAGCTTTCTTT.

This chain links TRBV27 with TRBJ2-1, with D tentatively TRBD1 (5 bases). Germline V CDR1 and CDR2: MNHEY, SMNVEV (reference sequence). The CDR3 has 15 amino acids. V was cut by 7 bases and J by 8 bases, with 21 bases left in between. The CDR3 region is CASTGGVSKGDEQFF. CDR3 nucleotides: TGTGCCAGCACGGGTGGAGTCTCAAAAGGGGATGAGCAGTTCTTC.

The rearrangement uses TRBV28 and TRBJ1-5; D unresolved. CDR1 and CDR2 (germline): MDHEN, SYDVKM. Trimming left V 7 bases short and J 9 bases short, with 13 bases between. The length of the CDR3 is 12 residues. The CDR3 sequence: CASNRTRGPQHF. CDR3 DNA sequence: TGTGCCAGCAATAGGACTCGGGGGCCCCAGCATTTT.

The chain couples TRBV5-6 to TRBJ2-3; D may be TRBD1 (6 bases). The ends were cut back, 0 bases at V and 0 bases at J, with 11 bases in the middle. Germline CDR1 SGHDT, CDR2 YYEEEE. The CDR3 runs to 16 residues. This CDR3 reads CASSLATGSSTDTQYF. The DNA of the CDR3 is TGTGCCAGCAGCTTGGCGACAGGTTCTAGCACAGATACGCAGTATTTT.

This clone was found a few times. The rearrangement uses TRBV29-1 and TRBJ2-7, with D tentatively TRBD1 (6 bases). CDR1 and CDR2 (germline): SQVTM, ANQGSEA. V was shortened by 6 bases and J by 0 bases, with 15 bases between the two germline ends. The CDR3 runs 14 residues. CDR3 nucleotide sequence: TGCAGCGTACGAACAGGGTACGGCTCCTACGAGCAGTACTTC. The encoded protein is CSVRTGYGSYEQYF.

V usage is TRBV19 and J usage is TRBJ2-2, with D perhaps TRBD2 (6 bases). V lost 8 bases and J 5 bases, leaving 15 bases between the germline ends. Germline V gene lookup returns CDR1 LNHDA and CDR2 SQIVND (reference sequence). The CDR3 spans 14 residues. This chain's CDR3 is CASHPGVATGELFF. The CDR3 DNA is TGTGCCAGTCATCCGGGAGTTGCAACCGGGGAGCTGTTTTTT.

The chain uses TRBV5-1 and TRBJ2-7; 9 bases align to TRBD2. Germline values: CDR1 SGHRS, CDR2 YFSETQ. This CDR3 is 14 amino acids long. With 0 bases clipped from V and 12 bases from J, the junction kept 10 bases outside the gene matches. The CDR3 DNA sequence: TGCGCCAGCAGCTTGGATCCTAGCGGGGCCTTGTGGTACTTC. This encodes CASSLDPSGALWYF.

The chain uses TRBV10-2 and TRBJ1-2, with a possible D match to TRBD1 (5 bases). Germline lookup yields CDR1 WSHSY and CDR2 SAAADI. CDR3 length: 14 residues. Trimming pared 4 bases from V and 1 base from J, leaving 10 bases between. The CDR3 reads CASSAVRGNYGYTF. The DNA of the CDR3 is TGCGCCAGCAGTGCCGTAAGGGGTAACTATGGCTACACCTTC.

This clone was recorded once. This sequence joins TRBV11-2 and TRBJ1-6, with D perhaps matching TRBD1 (5 bases). The CDR3 covers 17 residues. Trimming stripped 0 bases from V and 7 bases from J, with 16 bases between. Germline-derived CDR1 and CDR2 are SGHAT and FQNNGV. The CDR3 bases are TGTGCCAGCAGCTTAGATCGCACGGGGGGGAGGAATTCACCCCTCCACTTT. Protein sequence: CASSLDRTGGRNSPLHF.

The V call is TRBV19, the J call TRBJ1-2; D is unresolved. Germline CDR1 LNHDA, CDR2 SQIVND (reference sequence). V lost 6 bases and J lost 3, with 11 bases in between. This CDR3 has 13 amino acids. CDR3 in amino acids: CASRFRADYGYTF. The CDR3 DNA reads as TGTGCCAGTAGGTTTCGGGCAGACTATGGCTACACCTTC.

The chain carries TRBV18 and TRBJ2-1; perhaps TRBD1 as D (5 bases). This CDR3 is built from 16 residues. The germline V gene has CDR1 KGHSH and CDR2 LQKENI. Trimming pared 2 bases from V and 7 bases from J, leaving 18 bases between. This CDR3 is CASSPFYQGERNEQFF. CDR3 sequence (DNA): TGTGCCAGCTCACCATTCTACCAGGGTGAGAGAAATGAGCAGTTCTTC.